The 10 T cell receptor beta chains below all came from one sample that was sequenced in a study of T cell repertoires in cytomegalovirus infection. TCRdb passed the reads through MiXCR, listing each CDR3 protein once. The sample has hundreds of thousands of distinct CDR3 sequences; around 32% are singletons. What these receptors recognize is not known. Source: cultured PBMCs, taken from culture after CMV antigen stimulation. The receptors were gathered from a human donor in good health (CMV status not recorded). Some clones in this sample may be carry-over from other donors' samples.

The chain is built from TRBV6-5 and TRBJ1-6, with 9 bases matching TRBD1. Trimming removed 5 bases from V and 7 bases from J; junction bases left unmatched: 12. CDR1 and CDR2 (germline): MNHEY, SVGAGI. The CDR3 loop spans 17 amino acids. This CDR3 reads CASSLTLSGTGNSPLHF. The DNA for the CDR3 is TGTGCCAGCAGTCTCACACTATCCGGGACAGGGAATTCACCCCTCCACTTT.

V gene TRBV6-1 combines with J gene TRBJ2-2; 10 bases map to TRBD1. With V trimmed by 6 bases and J by 5 bases, 6 bases remained unmatched. The CDR3 length is 15 residues. The germline gives CDR1 MNHNS, CDR2 SASEGT. This CDR3 is CASRRRTGGTGELFF. The CDR3 region has the DNA TGTGCCAGCAGAAGAAGGACAGGGGGAACCGGGGAGCTGTTTTTT.

This sequence joins TRBV12-3 or TRBV12-4 and TRBJ1-2, with TRBD1 identical over 7 bases. The CDR3 spans 14 residues. V was clipped by 6 bases and J by 3 bases; unmatched bases: 7. CDR3 bases: TGTGCCAGCAGCCAAAGGACAGGAGACTATGGCTACACCTTC. This codes for CASSQRTGDYGYTF.

This sequence joins TRBV7-6 and TRBJ2-2; 10 bases match TRBD1. Germline CDR1 is SGHVS and CDR2 is FNYEAQ. The CDR3 sequence is 17 residues long. The V gene end was trimmed by 5 bases and the J gene end by 0 bases; junction bases not matched to a gene: 6. CDR3 DNA: TGTGCCAGCAGCCAATTCGGACAGGGGGCGAACACCGGGGAGCTGTTTTTT. It yields the protein CASSQFGQGANTGELFF.

The table lists this clonotype with a few counts. This chain joins TRBV4-1 and TRBJ1-4, with 10 bases identical to TRBD1. This CDR3 region has 13 residues. V was clipped by 9 bases and J by 6 bases; unmatched bases: 4. In germline, CDR1 is MGHRA, CDR2 YSYEKL. As DNA, the CDR3 is TGCGCCAGAGAGGGGACAGGGGATGAAAAACTGTTTTTT. Translation: CAREGTGDEKLFF.

This clonotype came up a few times. This sequence joins TRBV11-2 and TRBJ1-2; TRBD1 aligns across 7 bases. This CDR3 contains 15 residues. V gave up 4 bases and J gave up 6 bases; unmatched junction bases: 11. CDR1 and CDR2 (germline): SGHAT, FQNNGV. This CDR3 reads CASSSPRQGLNGYTF. In DNA, the CDR3 is TGTGCCAGCAGCTCACCACGACAGGGATTGAATGGCTACACCTTC.

V is TRBV7-6 and J is TRBJ1-5; D gene uncertain. The CDR3 is 15 amino acids. V was trimmed by 2 bases and J by 2 bases, leaving 10 bases between them. Germline lookup yields CDR1 SGHVS and CDR2 FNYEAQ. The chain's CDR3 is CASSLMMGGNQPQHF. CDR3 nucleotides: TGTGCCAGCAGCTTAATGATGGGAGGCAATCAGCCCCAGCATTTT.

The genes are TRBV14 and TRBJ2-7; D call uncertain. Germline V gene sequence: CDR1 SGHDN, CDR2 FVKESK. V was cut by 2 bases and J by 4 bases, with 6 bases left in between. The CDR3 runs to 12 residues. The CDR3 DNA follows: TGTGCCAGCAGCCAATTCACTTACGAGCAGTACTTC. Protein sequence: CASSQFTYEQYF.

J is TRBJ1-2 and V is TRBV2; TRBD1 agrees at 7 bases. V was pared by 7 bases and J by 6 bases, with 2 bases of the junction left unmatched. The length of the CDR3 is 11 residues. The germline V gene has CDR1 SNHLY and CDR2 FYNNEI. CDR3: CASNTGDGYTF. DNA for the CDR3: TGTGCCAGCAATACAGGGGATGGCTACACCTTC.

The gene calls are TRBV29-1 and TRBJ2-5, with TRBD2 matching over 7 bases. The CDR3 runs to 12 residues. Germline assignment: CDR1 SQVTM and CDR2 ANQGSEA. Trimming at V came to 6 bases and at J to 4 bases, leaving 5 bases not matched to a gene. The CDR3 region is CSVGGFLETQYF. In DNA form, the CDR3 reads TGCAGCGTGGGGGGGTTCCTAGAGACCCAGTACTTC.